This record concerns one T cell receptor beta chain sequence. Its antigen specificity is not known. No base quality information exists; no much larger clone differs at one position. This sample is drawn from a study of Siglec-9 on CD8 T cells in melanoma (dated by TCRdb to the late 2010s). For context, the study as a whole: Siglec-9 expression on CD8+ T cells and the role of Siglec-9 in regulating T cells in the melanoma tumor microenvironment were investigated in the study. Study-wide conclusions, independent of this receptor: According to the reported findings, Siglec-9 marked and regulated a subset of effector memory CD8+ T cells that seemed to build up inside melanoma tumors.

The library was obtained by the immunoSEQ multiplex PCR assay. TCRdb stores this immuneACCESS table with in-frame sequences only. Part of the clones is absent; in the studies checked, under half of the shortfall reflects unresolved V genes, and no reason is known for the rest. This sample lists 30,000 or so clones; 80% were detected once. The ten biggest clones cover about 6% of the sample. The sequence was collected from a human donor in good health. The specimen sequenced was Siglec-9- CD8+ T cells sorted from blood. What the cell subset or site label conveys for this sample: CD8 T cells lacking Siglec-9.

The DNA sequence reads TGTGCCAGCAGTACCGGACAGGGGGCTGATGGCTACACCTTC. Its protein product is CASSTGQGADGYTF. The sequence is built from TRBV2 and TRBJ1-2, with TRBD1 matching 11 junction bases. CDR1 is given as SNHLY and CDR2 as FYNNEI, both from the germline V gene. From the cysteine up to the phenylalanine, the CDR3 has a length of 14 residues. Of all the DNA, just the CDR3 is kept, 42 bases in frame from base 1. Ends trimmed: V by 5 bases, J by 6 bases; bases unmatched to a gene: 5. When the CDR3 is completed using the reference TRBV2 and TRBJ1-2 genes on either side, the full variable domain is EPEVTQTPSHQVTQMGQEVILRCVPISNHLYFYWYRQILGQKVEFLVSFYNNEISEKSEIFDDQFSVERPDGSNFTLKIRSTKLEDSAMYFCASSTGQGADGYTFGSGTRLTVV.